The next 16 T cell receptor beta chains were all read from a single sample in a study of blood T cell repertoires in COVID-19. TCRdb's table, derived via immunoSEQ multiplex PCR, lists solely in-frame clones and lacks some. The sample consists of 70,000 to 80,000 clones, roughly 82% of them appearing once. Material for sequencing was peripheral blood. These receptors came from a man aged 50 to 59 with acute or convalescent COVID-19.

The chain has TRBV2 and TRBJ2-1; the match to TRBD2 covers 11 bases. With 0 bases clipped from V and 14 bases from J, the junction kept 24 bases outside the gene matches. The CDR3 is 20 residues long. The germline CDR1 and CDR2 sequences are SNHLY and FYNNEI. The CDR3 loop reads CASSEAPPGQGRTSGFREFF. As DNA, the CDR3 is TGTGCCAGCAGTGAAGCGCCCCCGGGACAGGGAAGGACTAGCGGGTTTCGAGAGTTCTTC.

V usage is TRBV7-9 and J usage is TRBJ2-7; 7 bases align to TRBD2. The germline gives CDR1 SEHNR, CDR2 FQNEAQ (reference sequence). This CDR3 is built from 12 residues. Trimming removed 6 bases from V and 7 bases from J; junction bases left unmatched: 6. DNA of the CDR3: TGTGCCAGCAGTTCAGCGGGGAAAGAGCAGTACTTC. It translates to CASSSAGKEQYF.

The chain uses TRBV12-5 and TRBJ1-1; D not certain. The CDR3 totals 13 residues. Between the trimmed V and J ends, which lost 2 bases and 4 bases, there was a span of 8 bases. From germline, CDR1 is LGHNT and CDR2 FRNRAP. CDR3 loop: CASGLIRPTEAFF. Written as DNA, the CDR3 is TGTGCTAGTGGTTTGATCCGTCCCACTGAAGCTTTCTTT.

The chain joins TRBV27 to TRBJ2-7; 10 positions agree with TRBD1. CDR3 length equals 16 residues. CDR1 and CDR2 (germline): MNHEY, SMNVEV (reference sequence). Germline trimming cut 5 bases from V and 4 bases from J; bases unmatched to any gene: 11. As DNA, the CDR3 is TGTGCCAGCAGTGCCCCCGGGACAGGGGAAACTTACGAGCAGTACTTC. Encoded protein: CASSAPGTGETYEQYF.

Of note for this clone: This same CDR3 is encoded by further DNA sequences in the sample. The chain has TRBV18 and TRBJ2-7, with D tentatively TRBD1 (6 bases). The CDR3 has 12 residues. Germline V CDR1 and CDR2: KGHSH, LQKENI. The V and J ends lost 6 bases and 3 bases respectively, with 9 bases between them. CDR3 coding DNA: TGTGCCAGCTCTCCGGACAGCTACGAGCAGTACTTC. It codes for CASSPDSYEQYF.

V and J are TRBV25-1 and TRBJ1-1, with a tentative D call TRBD1 (6 bases). Trimming cost V 3 bases and J 1 base, with 15 bases left between them. The CDR3 is made up of 16 amino acids. Germline V gene sequence: CDR1 MGHDK, CDR2 SYGVNS. Written as DNA, the CDR3 is TGTGCCAGCAGTGATGGGAACAGGGCGGGGAACACTGAAGCTTTCTTT. It is translated as CASSDGNRAGNTEAFF.

This clone was seen only once. The rearrangement links TRBV7-8 to TRBJ1-1; weak D call: TRBD1 (6 bases). V gave up 3 bases and J gave up 4 bases, with 18 bases separating them. The CDR3 has 16 residues. Germline CDR1 reads SGHVS; CDR2 reads FQNEAQ. The DNA for the CDR3 is TGTGCCAGCAGCTTCCCACGCGGGGGGCGAAGCACTGAAGCTTTCTTT. Translation gives CASSFPRGGRSTEAFF.

This clone was seen more than once but under ten times. The V and J genes are TRBV29-1 and TRBJ2-3; 9 bases fit TRBD1. The ends lost 5 bases at V and 0 bases at J; junction bases unmatched: 9. The germline CDR1 and CDR2 sequences are SQVTM and ANQGSEA. The CDR3 loop spans 16 amino acids. The CDR3 is CSVQGAGQGSTDTQYF. Written as DNA, the CDR3 is TGCAGCGTTCAGGGAGCGGGACAGGGAAGCACAGATACGCAGTATTTT.

The chain joins TRBV30 to TRBJ1-1, with D perhaps TRBD1 (6 bases). This CDR3 is 13 amino acids long. Deletions cut 2 bases from V and 5 bases from J, with 12 bases between. Per germline, CDR1 GTSNPN and CDR2 SVGIG (reference sequence). CDR3 nucleotide sequence: TGTGCCTGGAGTAGGCAGGGGAAGACTGAAGCTTTCTTT. Protein: CAWSRQGKTEAFF.

V and J are TRBV6-6 and TRBJ1-1, with 9 bases that match TRBD1. The CDR3 has 14 residues. V was pared by 5 bases and J by 4 bases, with 5 bases of the junction left unmatched. Germline assignment: CDR1 MNHNY and CDR2 SVGAGI (reference sequence). The CDR3 loop is CASSPGTGFTEAFF. The CDR3, as DNA: TGTGCCAGCAGTCCCGGGACAGGGTTCACTGAAGCTTTCTTT.

The rearrangement uses TRBV7-3 and TRBJ2-3; 8 nucleotides match TRBD1. The germline V gene has CDR1 SGHTA and CDR2 FQGTGA. With 5 bases clipped from V and 0 bases from J, the junction kept 7 bases outside the gene matches. This CDR3 is built from 16 residues. CDR3 nucleotides: TGTGCCAGCAGCCAGGGGACAGGAGCGAGCACAGATACGCAGTATTTT. This encodes CASSQGTGASTDTQYF.

This rearrangement joins TRBV5-6 to TRBJ2-7; the D gene is possibly TRBD1 (6 bases). V gave up 4 bases and J gave up 3 bases, with 17 bases separating them. CDR3 length: 15 residues. Germline V CDR1 and CDR2: SGHDT, YYEEEE. The CDR3 sequence: CASSPKPTGNYEQYF. The DNA of the CDR3 is TGTGCCAGCAGCCCTAAACCAACAGGGAACTACGAGCAGTACTTC.

The chain couples TRBV4-2 to TRBJ1-2; D might be TRBD1 (5 bases). This CDR3 spans 15 amino acids. Trimming stripped 5 bases from V and 8 bases from J, with 21 bases between. The germline V gene encodes CDR1 LGHNA and CDR2 YNFKEQ. Written as DNA, the CDR3 is TGTGCCAGCAGCGGCAGTAACCGGGACTTAGGGGGCTACACCTTC. Residues: CASSGSNRDLGGYTF.

V usage is TRBV29-1 and J usage is TRBJ1-6, with a possible D match to TRBD1 (6 bases). V was trimmed by 6 bases and J by 6 bases, leaving 9 bases between them. Germline CDR1 is SQVTM and CDR2 is ANQGSEA. This CDR3 spans 12 amino acids. CDR3 residues: CSVRDTNSPLHF. CDR3 sequence (DNA): TGCAGCGTCCGGGACACTAATTCACCCCTCCACTTT. Complete variable domain (other parts from reference TRBV29-1 and TRBJ1-6): SAVISQKPSRDICQRGTSLTIQCQVDSQVTMMFWYRQQPGQSLTLIATANQGSEATYESGFVIDKFPISRPNLTFSTLTVSNMSPEDSSIYLCSVRDTNSPLHFGNGTRLTVT.

The V gene is TRBV7-3, the J gene TRBJ2-2; 10 bases line up with TRBD1. The J segment lost 0 bases and the V segment lost 0 bases, leaving 1 base of the junction unmatched. The CDR3 loop spans 17 amino acids. CDR1 is SGHTA, CDR2 FQGTGA, per germline. For the CDR3, the DNA is TGTGCCAGCAGCTTAACAGGGACAGGGGCGAACACCGGGGAGCTGTTTTTT. As protein: CASSLTGTGANTGELFF.

The chain carries TRBV7-9 and TRBJ2-2, with D tentatively TRBD2 (6 bases). CDR1 and CDR2 (germline): SEHNR, FQNEAQ (reference sequence). The CDR3 has 13 amino acids. V gave up 8 bases and J gave up 5 bases, with 12 bases separating them. In DNA form, the CDR3 reads TGTGCCAGCCGCGGGACGTGGACCGGGGAGCTGTTTTTT. Translating it yields CASRGTWTGELFF. Combining the CDR3 with reference TRBV7-9 and TRBJ2-2 gives the whole variable domain DTGVSQNPRHKITKRGQNVTFRCDPISEHNRLYWYRQTLGQGPEFLTYFQNEAQLEKSRLLSDRFSAERPKGSFSTLEIQRTEQGDSAMYLCASRGTWTGELFFGEGSRLTVL.